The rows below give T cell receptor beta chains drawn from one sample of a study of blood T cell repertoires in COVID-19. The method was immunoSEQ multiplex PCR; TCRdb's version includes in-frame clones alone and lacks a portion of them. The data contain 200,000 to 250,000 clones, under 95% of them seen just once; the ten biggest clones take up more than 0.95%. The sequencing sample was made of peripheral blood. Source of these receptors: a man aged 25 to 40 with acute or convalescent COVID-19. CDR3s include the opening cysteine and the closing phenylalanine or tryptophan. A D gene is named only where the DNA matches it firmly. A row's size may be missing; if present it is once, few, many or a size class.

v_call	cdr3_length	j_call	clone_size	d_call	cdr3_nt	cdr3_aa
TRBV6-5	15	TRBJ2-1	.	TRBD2	TGTGCCAGCAGCCCCAGCGGGGGGACCTACAATGAGCAGTTCTTC	CASSPSGGTYNEQFF
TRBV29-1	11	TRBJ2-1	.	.	TGCAGCGGCGGCGGGGACCGGGGACAGTTCTTC	CSGGGDRGQFF
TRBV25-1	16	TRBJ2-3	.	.	TGTGCCAGCAGCTTAACTAGCCCGGGTGCTGGGGATACGCAGTATTTT	CASSLTSPGAGDTQYF
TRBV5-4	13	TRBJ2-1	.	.	TGTGCCAGCAGCCTGAAGATGAGCCCGGAGCAGTTCTTC	CASSLKMSPEQFF
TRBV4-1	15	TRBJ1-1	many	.	TGCGCCAGCAGCCCGCCTTCGGGGGGGAACACTGAAGCTTTCTTT	CASSPPSGGNTEAFF
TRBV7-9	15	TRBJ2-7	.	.	TGTGCCAGCAGCTTTCAGACTTCCCTTACCTACGAGCAGTACTTC	CASSFQTSLTYEQYF
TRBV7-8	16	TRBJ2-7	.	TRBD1	TGTGCCAGCAGCTTACTCGGGACAGGGTCTATCTACGAGCAGTACTTC	CASSLLGTGSIYEQYF
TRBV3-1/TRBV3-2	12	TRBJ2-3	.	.	TGTGCCAGCAGCTCAAGAGGGGATACGCAGTATTTT	CASSSRGDTQYF
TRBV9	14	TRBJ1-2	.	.	TGTGCCAGCAGCCCCTCTCAGGTTAACTATGGCTACACCTTC	CASSPSQVNYGYTF
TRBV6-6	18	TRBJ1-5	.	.	TGTGCCAGCAGTCTCCGGGACTGGCACATGGGGAGCAATCAGCCCCAGCATTTT	CASSLRDWHMGSNQPQHF
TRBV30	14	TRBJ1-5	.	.	TGTGCCTGGAGTGCCGGGATTCACAATCAGCCCCAGCATTTT	CAWSAGIHNQPQHF
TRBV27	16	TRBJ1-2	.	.	TGTGCCAGCAGTTTAGGCTCACAGGGTTCGGCTAGGGGCTACACCTTC	CASSLGSQGSARGYTF
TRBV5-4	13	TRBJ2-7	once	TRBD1	TGTGCCAGCAGCTTCGGACAGGAGTACGAGCAGTACTTC	CASSFGQEYEQYF
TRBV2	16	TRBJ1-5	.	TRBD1	TGTGCCAGCACACTGGACAGGGGGGGGCCCAATCAGCCCCAGCATTTT	CASTLDRGGPNQPQHF